A selection of T cell receptor beta chains follows, all from one sample in a study of graft-versus-host responses after intestinal transplantation. Only in-frame clones appear in the TCRdb table, and some are missing; sequencing was by immunoSEQ multiplex PCR. The sample consists of more than 9,000 clones, 78% of them appearing once. This specimen was ileum tissue, taken approximately 530 days after intestinal transplant. The receptors were sampled from a human patient who received an intestinal transplant, so some T cells may come from the graft donor. CDR3s include the opening cysteine and the closing phenylalanine or tryptophan. The D gene is left open where the match is weak. For some rows the clone size is stated as once, few or many, or as a class when expanded; others skip it.

j_call clone_size d_call v_call cdr3_aa cdr3_nt
TRBJ2-3 - - TRBV7-2 CASSLAGDGFDTQYF TGTGCCAGCAGCTTAGCGGGGGACGGCTTTGATACGCAGTATTTT
TRBJ2-6 - - TRBV7-9 CASSRSGANVLTF TGTGCCAGCAGCCGATCTGGGGCCAACGTCCTGACTTTC
TRBJ2-5 - - TRBV9 CASKVAVHQETQYF TGTGCCAGCAAGGTTGCCGTGCACCAAGAGACCCAGTACTTC
TRBJ1-1 - - TRBV7-2 CASSLERTLQAFF TGTGCCAGCAGCTTAGAGCGGACATTACAAGCTTTCTTT
TRBJ1-6 - - TRBV21-1 CASSPGEAENSPLHF TGTGCCAGCAGCCCTGGAGAGGCAGAGAATTCACCCCTCCACTTT
TRBJ2-7 - - TRBV5-1 CASAGARSVEQYF TGCGCCAGCGCGGGGGCCCGTTCGGTCGAGCAGTACTTC
TRBJ2-7 - - TRBV9 CASSPGAIPYEQYF TGTGCCAGCAGCCCCGGGGCTATACCCTACGAGCAGTACTTC
TRBJ2-5 - - TRBV28 CASSFRGWPPFQETQYF TGTGCCAGCAGTTTTAGGGGGTGGCCCCCATTCCAAGAGACCCAGTACTTC
TRBJ1-5 - - TRBV4-3 CASSQDWGTSSNQPQHF TGCGCCAGCAGCCAAGATTGGGGGACAAGTAGCAATCAGCCCCAGCATTTT
TRBJ2-4 - TRBD1 TRBV14 CASSQGQGSIQYF TGTGCCAGCAGCCAGGGACAGGGGTCCATTCAGTACTTC
TRBJ1-5 - - TRBV30 CAWDRLNQPQHF TGTGCCTGGGACAGGCTCAATCAGCCCCAGCATTTT
TRBJ2-1 - TRBD1 TRBV7-6 CASSLGGQGWNEQFF TGTGCCAGCAGCTTAGGTGGACAGGGGTGGAATGAGCAGTTCTTC
TRBJ1-5 few TRBD1 TRBV30 CAWKATGRGNQPQHF TGTGCCTGGAAAGCGACAGGGAGGGGCAATCAGCCCCAGCATTTT
TRBJ2-1 few TRBD2 TRBV6-4 CASSELAGGYNEQFF TGTGCCAGCAGTGAACTAGCGGGGGGGTACAATGAGCAGTTCTTC
TRBJ1-2 once - TRBV30 CAWTPGERGYGYTF TGTGCCTGGACGCCGGGGGAAAGGGGCTATGGCTACACCTTC
TRBJ2-3 - - TRBV7-9 CASSPSSADTQYF TGTGCCAGCAGCCCCTCTAGCGCCGATACGCAGTATTTT
TRBJ2-1 - - TRBV6-6 CASAEERFIYNEQFF TGTGCCAGCGCAGAGGAGCGGTTTATCTACAATGAGCAGTTCTTC
TRBJ2-7 - - TRBV28 CASSYLRTSYEQYF TGTGCCAGCAGCTATCTGAGGACGAGTTACGAGCAGTACTTC
TRBJ1-1 - TRBD1 TRBV5-4 CASSPFWDRKNTEAFF TGTGCCAGCAGCCCTTTTTGGGACAGAAAGAACACTGAAGCTTTCTTT
TRBJ1-4 - - TRBV28 CASSFPGTGSEKLFF TGTGCCAGCAGTTTCCCAGGAACTGGTAGTGAAAAACTGTTTTTT
TRBJ1-2 once - TRBV2 CASSAQGTSYGYTF TGTGCCAGCAGTGCACAGGGTACCAGCTATGGCTACACCTTC
TRBJ1-3 once TRBD1 TRBV5-4 CASSKTGAGNTIYF TGTGCCAGCAGCAAGACAGGGGCTGGAAACACCATATATTTT
TRBJ2-7 - TRBD2 TRBV6-1 CASSTSGSSYEQYF TGTGCCAGCAGTACTAGCGGGAGCTCCTACGAGCAGTACTTC
TRBJ2-1 - - TRBV6-6 CASRTFAETDEQFF TGTGCCAGCAGGACCTTCGCGGAGACCGATGAGCAGTTCTTC
TRBJ2-2 - - TRBV6-4 CASSDSGTGELFF TGTGCCAGCAGTGACAGCGGGACCGGGGAGCTGTTTTTT
TRBJ2-2 - - TRBV6-5 CASSSSNTGELFF TGTGCCAGCAGTTCATCAAACACCGGGGAGCTGTTTTTT
TRBJ2-7 - - TRBV28 CASSFRGRSYEQYF TGTGCCAGCAGTTTTCGGGGTAGGTCCTACGAGCAGTACTTC
TRBJ1-1 - - TRBV11-3 CASSLDCQSGPEAFF TGTGCCAGCAGCTTAGATTGTCAGTCGGGGCCTGAAGCTTTCTTT
TRBJ2-2 - TRBD2 TRBV7-2 CASSSEVLAGGNTGELFF TGTGCCAGCAGCTCCGAGGTCCTAGCGGGGGGCAACACCGGGGAGCTGTTTTTT
TRBJ1-1 - - TRBV2 CASSEAGGVNTEAFF TGTGCCAGCAGTGAAGCAGGGGGGGTGAACACTGAAGCTTTCTTT
TRBJ2-4 - - TRBV7-9 CASSLGLLDIQYF TGTGCCAGCAGCTTAGGGCTTCTCGACATTCAGTACTTC
TRBJ2-7 - - TRBV5-1 CASSLVGGDIYEQYF TGCGCCAGCAGCTTGGTCGGCGGGGACATCTACGAGCAGTACTTC
TRBJ1-6 - TRBD1 TRBV6-5 CASRGGDSHNSPLHF TGTGCCAGCAGGGGTGGGGACAGCCATAATTCACCCCTCCACTTT
TRBJ1-1 - - TRBV18 CASSSNAVRNTEAFF TGTGCCAGCTCTTCAAATGCGGTGCGGAACACTGAAGCTTTCTTT
TRBJ1-1 - - TRBV6-6 CASSPTVNTEAFF TGTGCCAGCAGTCCGACCGTGAACACTGAAGCTTTCTTT
TRBJ1-6 - TRBD1 TRBV27 CASALLGTGGSSPLHF TGTGCCAGCGCCCTCTTAGGGACAGGTGGCAGTTCACCCCTCCACTTT
TRBJ1-2 - TRBD1 TRBV27 CASSPGTGANYGYTF TGTGCCAGCAGTCCAGGGACAGGGGCTAACTATGGCTACACCTTC
TRBJ2-1 once - TRBV6-6 CASSTLAGGTYNEQFF TGTGCCAGCAGTACCCTAGCAGGGGGGACATACAATGAGCAGTTCTTC
TRBJ2-5 - - TRBV6-5 CASSYFSETQYF TGTGCCAGCAGTTACTTCTCGGAGACCCAGTACTTC
TRBJ1-2 - - TRBV5-1 CASSLTGYGYTF TGCGCCAGCAGCTTGACAGGGTATGGCTACACCTTC
TRBJ2-7 - - TRBV29-1 CSVDVGPYEQYF TGCAGCGTTGATGTGGGGCCCTACGAGCAGTACTTC
TRBJ1-5 - - TRBV30 CAWSELQGNQPQHF TGTGCCTGGAGTGAACTACAGGGAAATCAGCCCCAGCATTTT
TRBJ2-1 - TRBD1 TRBV15 CATRPWGQGMDEQFF TGTGCCACCCGACCCTGGGGACAGGGTATGGATGAGCAGTTCTTC
TRBJ2-3 - - TRBV6-1 CASSEGAGDSDTQYF TGTGCCAGCAGTGAAGGGGCAGGGGACTCAGATACGCAGTATTTT
TRBJ1-1 - - TRBV7-2 CASSLVRLDTEAFF TGTGCCAGCAGCTTAGTTCGCCTGGATACTGAAGCTTTCTTT